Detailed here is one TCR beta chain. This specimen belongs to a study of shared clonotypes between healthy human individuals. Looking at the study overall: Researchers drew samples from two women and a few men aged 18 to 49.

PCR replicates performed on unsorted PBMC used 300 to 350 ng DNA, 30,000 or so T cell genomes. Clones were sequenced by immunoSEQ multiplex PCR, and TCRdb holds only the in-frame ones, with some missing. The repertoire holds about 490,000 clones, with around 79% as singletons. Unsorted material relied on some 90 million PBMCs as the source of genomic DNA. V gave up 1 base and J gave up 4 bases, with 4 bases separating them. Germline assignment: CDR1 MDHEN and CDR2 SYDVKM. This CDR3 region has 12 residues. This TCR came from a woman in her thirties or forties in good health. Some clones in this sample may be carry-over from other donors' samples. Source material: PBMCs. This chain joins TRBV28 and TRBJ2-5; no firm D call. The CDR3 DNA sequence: TGTGCCAGCAGTTTATTAGGAGAGACCCAGTACTTC. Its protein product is CASSLLGETQYF.